A selection of T cell receptor beta chains follows, all from one sample in a study of OX40 agonist ivuxolimab in advanced cancers. Assay used: immunoSEQ multiplex PCR; TCRdb lists only in-frame clones, some missing. The sample records tens of thousands of clones, 85% to 90% being singletons. This material consisted of CD4+ or CD8+ T cells sorted from blood, taken in a trial of the OX40 agonist ivuxolimab. The receptor source for this set is an adult with an advanced solid tumor such as melanoma, head and neck, liver or kidney cancer. Each CDR3 is given with its conserved first and last residue. The order of the fields is J gene, D gene, clone size, V gene, CDR3 protein, CDR3 DNA. D genes are given only for firm matches. Size is omitted from some rows. Given values are once, few, many or a class for expanded clones.

J: TRBJ1-3
D: -
size: few
V: TRBV7-9
CDR3: CASSRQGNTIYF
DNA: TGTGCCAGCAGCCGACAGGGAAACACCATATATTTT

J: TRBJ2-1
D: -
size: -
V: TRBV19
CDR3: CATEDGGGAFREQFF
DNA: TGTGCCACCGAAGATGGTGGGGGGGCCTTTCGGGAGCAGTTCTTC

J: TRBJ1-2
D: -
size: -
V: TRBV7-9
CDR3: CASIYSGAASNYGYTF
DNA: TGTGCCAGCATTTATAGCGGGGCAGCTTCTAACTATGGCTACACCTTC

J: TRBJ1-6
D: -
size: -
V: TRBV5-1
CDR3: CASSPGTPPISYNSPLHF
DNA: TGCGCCAGCAGCCCAGGGACCCCACCTATTTCCTATAATTCACCCCTCCACTTT

J: TRBJ2-1
D: TRBD1
size: -
V: TRBV5-1
CDR3: CASRQGGPLNEQFF
DNA: TGCGCCAGCAGGCAAGGGGGCCCTCTCAATGAGCAGTTCTTC

J: TRBJ2-7
D: TRBD2
size: -
V: TRBV5-1
CDR3: CASSLEGTSEGEQYF
DNA: TGCGCCAGCAGCTTGGAGGGGACTAGCGAAGGCGAGCAGTACTTC

J: TRBJ1-1
D: -
size: -
V: TRBV5-1
CDR3: CASSRGEVRSEAFF
DNA: TGCGCCAGCAGCCGTGGGGAGGTTCGCTCTGAAGCTTTCTTT

J: TRBJ2-7
D: -
size: -
V: TRBV5-5
CDR3: CASRVTGTELEQYF
DNA: TGTGCCAGCAGAGTGACCGGGACCGAGTTGGAGCAGTACTTC

J: TRBJ2-7
D: TRBD1
size: -
V: TRBV18
CDR3: CASSGQGDGEQYF
DNA: TGTGCCAGCTCAGGACAGGGGGATGGAGAGCAGTACTTC

J: TRBJ2-2
D: -
size: once
V: TRBV7-9
CDR3: CASSARTANTGELFF
DNA: TGTGCCAGCAGCGCGAGGACAGCGAACACCGGGGAGCTGTTTTTT

J: TRBJ2-5
D: -
size: -
V: TRBV7-9
CDR3: CASSLAVLRDEQYF
DNA: TGTGCCAGCAGCTTAGCAGTATTAAGGGATGAGCAGTACTTC

J: TRBJ1-4
D: -
size: few
V: TRBV10-3
CDR3: CAISDQDNKNEKLFF
DNA: TGTGCCATCAGTGACCAGGACAATAAAAATGAAAAACTGTTTTTT

J: TRBJ2-5
D: -
size: once
V: TRBV9
CDR3: CASSPRGETQYF
DNA: TGTGCCAGCAGCCCCCGGGGGGAGACCCAGTACTTC

J: TRBJ2-7
D: -
size: -
V: TRBV16
CDR3: CASSFYLGTTYEQYF
DNA: TGTGCCAGCAGCTTCTATTTGGGGACGACCTACGAGCAGTACTTC

J: TRBJ1-1
D: -
size: -
V: TRBV18
CDR3: CASSPLGTEAFF
DNA: TGTGCCAGCTCACCTCTGGGCACTGAAGCTTTCTTT

J: TRBJ2-1
D: -
size: -
V: TRBV1
CDR3: CTSSVGGGYNEQFF
DNA: TGCACCAGCAGCGTTGGGGGGGGCTACAATGAGCAGTTCTTC

J: TRBJ2-4
D: -
size: -
V: TRBV25-1
CDR3: CASSGVGAKNIQYF
DNA: TGTGCCAGCAGTGGAGTGGGAGCCAAAAACATTCAGTACTTC

J: TRBJ2-2
D: TRBD2
size: -
V: TRBV4-3
CDR3: CASSQEAPGGAGELFF
DNA: TGCGCCAGCAGCCAAGAGGCCCCGGGGGGTGCCGGGGAGCTGTTTTTT

J: TRBJ2-5
D: -
size: -
V: TRBV5-1
CDR3: CASSLSEVGAGETQYF
DNA: TGCGCCAGCAGCTTGTCCGAAGTGGGGGCCGGGGAGACCCAGTACTTC